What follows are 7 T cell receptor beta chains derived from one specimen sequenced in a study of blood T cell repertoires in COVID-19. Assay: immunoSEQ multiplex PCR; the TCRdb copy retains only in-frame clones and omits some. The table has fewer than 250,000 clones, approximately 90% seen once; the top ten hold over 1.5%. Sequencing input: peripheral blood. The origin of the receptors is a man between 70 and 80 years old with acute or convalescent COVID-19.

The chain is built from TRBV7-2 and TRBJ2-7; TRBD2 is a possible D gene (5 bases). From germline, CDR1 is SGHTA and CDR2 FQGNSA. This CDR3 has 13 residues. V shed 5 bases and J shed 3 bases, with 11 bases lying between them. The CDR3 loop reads CASSPRGIYEQYF. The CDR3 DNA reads TGTGCCAGCAGCCCTCGGGGTATCTACGAGCAGTACTTC.

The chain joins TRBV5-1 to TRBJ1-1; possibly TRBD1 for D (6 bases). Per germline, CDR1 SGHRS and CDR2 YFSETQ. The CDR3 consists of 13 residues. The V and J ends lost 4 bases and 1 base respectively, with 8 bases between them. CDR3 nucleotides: TGCGCCAGCAGCCGAGGGGGGAACACTGAAGCTTTCTTT. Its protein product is CASSRGGNTEAFF.

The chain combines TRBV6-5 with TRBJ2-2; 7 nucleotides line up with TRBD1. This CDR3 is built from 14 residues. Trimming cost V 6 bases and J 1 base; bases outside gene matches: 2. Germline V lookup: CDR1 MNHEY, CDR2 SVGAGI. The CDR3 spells CASRRQGNTGELFF. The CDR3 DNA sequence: TGTGCCAGCAGACGACAGGGGAACACCGGGGAGCTGTTTTTT.

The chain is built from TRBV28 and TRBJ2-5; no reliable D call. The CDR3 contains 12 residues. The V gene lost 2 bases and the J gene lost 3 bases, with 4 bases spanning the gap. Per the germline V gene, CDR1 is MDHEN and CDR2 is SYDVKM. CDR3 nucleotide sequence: TGTGCCAGCAGTTTACTCGAAGAGACCCAGTACTTC. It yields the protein CASSLLEETQYF.

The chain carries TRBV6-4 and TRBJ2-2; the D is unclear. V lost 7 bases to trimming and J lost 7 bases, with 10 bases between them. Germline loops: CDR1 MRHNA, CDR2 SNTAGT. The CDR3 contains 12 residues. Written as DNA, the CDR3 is TGTGCCAGCATGGCCTCCAACGGGGAGCTGTTTTTT. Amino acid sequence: CASMASNGELFF.

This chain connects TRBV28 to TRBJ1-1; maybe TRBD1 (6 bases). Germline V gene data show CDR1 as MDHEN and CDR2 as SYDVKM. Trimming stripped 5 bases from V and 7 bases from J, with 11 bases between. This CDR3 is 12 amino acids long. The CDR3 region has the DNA TGTGCCAGCAGTCGGACAGAGTTTGAAGCTTTCTTT. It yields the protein CASSRTEFEAFF.

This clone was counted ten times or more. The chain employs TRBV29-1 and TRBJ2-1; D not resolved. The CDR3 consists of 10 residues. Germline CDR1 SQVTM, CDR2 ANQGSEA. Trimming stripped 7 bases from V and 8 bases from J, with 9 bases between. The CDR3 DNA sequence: TGCAGCGCCAGAAATTATGAGCAGTTCTTC. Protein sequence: CSARNYEQFF.